The clone carrying this T cell receptor beta chain has more than one count but fewer than ten. Antigen: not known. This entry belongs to a study of identical twins. General study results and limits: Findings depended on cross-sectional statistics rather than tracking the same donors. Models underpredicted monozygotic twin sharing of out-of-frame TCR alpha. Alpha sequences that were out-of-frame and twin-shared showed an excess of low generation probability. Abundant beta clonotypes from cord blood had fewer insertions, unlike memory repertoires, which showed none.

MiXCR, run by TCRdb on the 5' RACE reads, gives a single entry per CDR3 protein. This sample has 500,000 to 550,000 distinct CDR3 sequences; 20% to 25% occur once, and the top ten carry 0.4% to 0.6%. The CDR3 totals 13 residues. Germline values: CDR1 MDHEN, CDR2 SYDVKM. Trimming took 2 bases from V and 2 from J; bases not matched to a gene: 0. The sample was also reused in another study, on yellow fever vaccine responses in identical twins.

The gene calls are TRBV28 and TRBJ2-7; 7 bases are a match to TRBD2. The sample consisted of CD4+ T cells sorted from blood. The receptor comes from a woman under 30 in good health. DNA for the CDR3: TGTGCCAGCAGTTTACTAGCGGCCTACGAGCAGTACTTC. This sequence encodes CASSLLAAYEQYF.